Each of the 16 T cell receptor beta chains below was sequenced from the same sample in a study of regulatory T cells in long-lasting Graves disease. The time point is: newly diagnosed GD, antithyroid drugs for less than 3 months. Preparation of the TCR library used RNA extracted from PBMCs. Building of the TCR beta libraries involved iRepertoire HTBI primers and Arm-PCR of CDR3 regions. MiXCR, applied by TCRdb to the multiplex PCR reads, yields one record per CDR3 protein. The repertoire holds about 450,000 distinct CDR3 sequences, 15% to 20% seen once, with about 10% in the top ten. These data also featured in a second study, about T cells in Graves' hyperthyroidism and ophthalmopathy.

The sample was peripheral blood mononuclear cells (PBMCs), taken at new diagnosis, from a patient treated with antithyroid drugs. The receptors stem from a woman aged 30 to 39 with Graves disease.

The chain couples TRBV29-1 to TRBJ2-7; 8 nucleotides agree with TRBD2. The V gene end was trimmed by 0 bases and the J gene end by 5 bases; junction bases not matched to a gene: 6. The CDR3 spans 14 residues. Germline V gene data show CDR1 as SQVTM and CDR2 as ANQGSEA. CDR3 in DNA: TGCAGCGTTGAAGAGCGGGGGGTGACCAACGAGCAGTACTTC. It is translated as CSVEERGVTNEQYF.

This clonotype was picked up many times. This chain uses TRBV18 with TRBJ2-7; 7 bases agree with TRBD1. This CDR3 is built from 15 residues. J lost 7 bases, V lost 5 bases, and 14 bases had no gene match. Germline loops: CDR1 KGHSH, CDR2 LQKENI. The CDR3 sequence: CASSWTGSDLREQYF. In DNA form, the CDR3 reads TGTGCCAGCTCATGGACAGGATCTGATCTACGAGAGCAGTACTTC.

A single count supports this clonotype. The gene calls are TRBV5-4 and TRBJ2-5; D perhaps matches TRBD2 (6 bases). Germline CDR1 and CDR2: SGHNT and YYREEE (reference sequence). With 4 bases removed from V and 3 bases from J, the gap between germline ends came to 19 bases. The CDR3 has 16 residues. CDR3 amino acids: CASSPRGSGSKETQYF. Here the CDR3 DNA reads TGTGCCAGCAGCCCCCGTGGTAGCGGAAGTAAAGAGACCCAGTACTTC.

This clonotype has just a few counts. This sequence joins TRBV4-3 and TRBJ1-2; 9 bases are a match to TRBD1. CDR3 length equals 16 residues. V was clipped by 0 bases and J by 3 bases; unmatched bases: 5. Germline V gives CDR1 LGHNA, CDR2 YSLEER. This CDR3 is CASSQEGTGSYYGYTF. The CDR3 DNA follows: TGCGCCAGCAGCCAAGAAGGGACAGGGAGCTACTATGGCTACACCTTC.

This clonotype was counted between two and nine times. The chain joins TRBV6-1 to TRBJ1-5, with TRBD1 matching 9 bases. The CDR3 sequence is 14 residues long. With 8 bases clipped from V and 7 bases from J, the junction kept 9 bases outside the gene matches. Germline CDR1 is MNHNS and CDR2 is SASEGT. The CDR3 spells CASRGGTGKQPQHF. The CDR3 DNA reads as TGTGCCAGCCGAGGGGGGACAGGGAAGCAGCCCCAGCATTTT.

For this clonotype: A junction end diverges from the germline sequence, so it may reflect a read error. V gene TRBV18 combines with J gene TRBJ2-2; 7 nucleotides line up with TRBD1. Germline V gene data show CDR1 as KGHSH and CDR2 as LQKENI. The CDR3 runs to 16 residues. CDR3 nucleotides: TGTACCAGCTCACCACGGGACAGACAGAACACCGGGGAGCTGTTTTTT. Translation: CTSSPRDRQNTGELFF.

This clonotype was observed at least ten times. The chain employs TRBV7-2 and TRBJ2-7; 11 nucleotides match TRBD1. Per the germline V gene, CDR1 is SGHTA and CDR2 is FQGNSA. V gave up 5 bases and J gave up 4 bases; unmatched junction bases: 7. This CDR3 is 15 amino acids long. CDR3 amino acids: CASSPTGQGGYEQYF. The CDR3 DNA is TGTGCCAGCAGCCCCACGGGACAGGGGGGTTACGAGCAGTACTTC.

The sample holds many counts of this clonotype. The rearrangement uses TRBV28 and TRBJ2-1, with 9 bases lining up with TRBD1. CDR1 and CDR2 from the germline V gene are MDHEN and SYDVKM. Unmatched junction bases numbered 10, after V lost 6 bases and J lost 4 bases. There are 16 residues in the CDR3. Here the CDR3 reads CASRLTGGANYNEQFF. The CDR3 bases are TGTGCCAGCAGATTAACAGGGGGCGCGAATTACAATGAGCAGTTCTTC.

This clonotype was counted a few times. This chain connects TRBV18 to TRBJ2-6; D is tentatively TRBD1 or TRBD2 (6 bases each). The CDR3 runs 19 residues. Germline V gene sequence: CDR1 KGHSH, CDR2 LQKENI. With 1 base removed from V and 0 bases from J, the gap between germline ends came to 16 bases. In nucleotides, the CDR3 is TGTGCCAGCTCACCACTTATTCCGGGGGCTCACTCTGGGGCCAACGTCCTGACTTTC. Translating it yields CASSPLIPGAHSGANVLTF.

V is TRBV19 and J is TRBJ2-5; D may be TRBD1 (6 bases). CDR1 is LNHDA, CDR2 SQIVND, per germline (reference sequence). The CDR3 is 15 amino acids. The V gene lost 6 bases and the J gene lost 1 base, with 15 bases spanning the gap. Here the CDR3 reads CASSPGTRTQETQYF. The CDR3 region has the DNA TGTGCCAGTAGCCCCGGGACACGCACCCAAGAGACCCAGTACTTC.

The chain links TRBV9 to TRBJ2-7; D is unclear. V dropped 4 bases and J dropped 0 bases, with 11 bases sitting between them. Per the germline V gene, CDR1 is SGDLS and CDR2 is YYNGEE. This CDR3 contains 14 residues. The CDR3 is CASSNDSYSYEQYF. The DNA of the CDR3 is TGTGCCAGCAGCAATGACTCCTACTCCTACGAGCAGTACTTC.

Many counts were recorded for this clonotype. The chain employs TRBV28 and TRBJ1-5; D remains ambiguous. In germline, CDR1 is MDHEN, CDR2 SYDVKM. Between the trimmed V and J ends, which lost 3 bases and 4 bases, there was a span of 10 bases. The CDR3 extends over 14 amino acids. CDR3 region: CASSLSANNQPQHF. CDR3 nucleotides: TGTGCCAGCAGTTTGTCAGCCAATAATCAGCCCCAGCATTTT.

Note on this clonotype: The junction differs from germline at one of its ends, possibly a read error. The chain links TRBV9 to TRBJ2-3; D is perhaps TRBD2 (6 bases). The germline V gene has CDR1 SGDLS and CDR2 YYNGEE. CDR3 length equals 15 residues. Here the CDR3 reads CASSVGWTTTDTQYF. CDR3 bases: TGTGCCAGCAGCGTAGGCTGGACTACCACAGATACCCAGTATTTT.

This clonotype has at least ten counts. J is TRBJ2-5 and V is TRBV7-2; 7 nucleotides line up with TRBD1. Germline lookup yields CDR1 SGHTA and CDR2 FQGNSA. Trimming took 0 bases from V and 5 from J; bases not matched to a gene: 9. The CDR3 sequence is 16 residues long. CDR3 residues: CASSLAATGIGETQYF. The CDR3 DNA reads as TGTGCCAGCAGCTTAGCGGCGACAGGGATAGGCGAGACCCAGTACTTC.

This clonotype was observed many times. The rearrangement uses TRBV12-3 or TRBV12-4 and TRBJ1-3; unclear D gene. The CDR3 length is 13 residues. The ends were cut back, 3 bases at V and 4 bases at J, with 7 bases in the middle. CDR3 in amino acids: CASSLGYGNTIYF. DNA for the CDR3: TGTGCCAGCAGTTTGGGTTACGGAAACACCATATATTTT.

The chain couples TRBV7-9 to TRBJ1-1; D might be TRBD1 (6 bases). The V gene's germline CDR1 is SEHNR and CDR2 FQNEAQ (reference sequence). CDR3 length equals 16 residues. Trimming stripped 5 bases from V and 1 base from J, with 17 bases between. The CDR3 bases are TGTGCCAGCAGCAACAGTCCCGCACAGGGGAACACTGAAGCTTTCTTT. Its protein product is CASSNSPAQGNTEAFF.